The present T cell receptor beta chain was sequenced within a study of blood T cell repertoires in COVID-19. For the study at large: The cDNA or gDNA used as material had been derived from T cells, B-cell-depleted T cells, or PBMCs.

The length of the CDR3 is 14 residues. Germline V gene lookup returns CDR1 SNHLY and CDR2 FYNNEI. The trim removed 6 bases at V and 9 bases at J, leaving 9 bases unmatched. Clones were read by immunoSEQ multiplex PCR, and TCRdb kept only the in-frame ones, dropping some. The data show roughly 120,000 clones, about 84% seen once. The clonotype comes from a human donor in a cohort sampled during active COVID-19. The rearrangement links TRBV2 to TRBJ2-1; TRBD1 matches 9 bases. Sequencing used peripheral blood. In DNA form, the CDR3 reads TGTGCCAGCAGCTTGGGACAGGGTAACAGTGAGCAGTTCTTC. Amino acid sequence: CASSLGQGNSEQFF. Looking up the rest from reference TRBV2 and TRBJ2-1 gives the full variable domain: EPEVTQTPSHQVTQMGQEVILRCVPISNHLYFYWYRQILGQKVEFLVSFYNNEISEKSEIFDDQFSVERPDGSNFTLKIRSTKLEDSAMYFCASSLGQGNSEQFFGPGTRLTVL.